This TCR beta chain was captured in a study of blood T cell repertoires in COVID-19 (TCRdb year 2020). A note on the overall study: Collaborator samples came from the United States, Italy and Spain and covered acute and convalescent phases of COVID-19. The material from the prospective study consisted of cDNA or gDNA derived from T cells, B-cell-depleted T cells, or PBMCs. The dataset comprised deeply sampled blood TCRbeta repertoires from subjects exposed to, actively infected with, or recovered from COVID-19. The repertoires were made available in a free public database intended to serve as a resource for research on the immune response to SARS-CoV-2. Samples were obtained from the ongoing ImmuneRACE study (first 160 participants) and from 1,254 subjects provided by 6 global collaborators. The sample metadata nearly always contained a de-identified subject ID, COVID-19 status, age in years and sex. Where available, HLA class I and class II types were taken from metadata supplied by the sample provider and were not determined by assay-based typing. Results and caveats for the whole study, not just this receptor: The amount of clinical and demographic metadata varied by source and participant and was provided uncurated.

Each collaborating institution followed its own protocols to collect whole blood in K2EDTA tubes. Collaborator samples were shipped for TCRbeta analysis as frozen whole blood, isolated PBMCs, or DNA extracted from either sample type. A remark on this clone: Which antigen it targets is not known. Base qualities were left out, and no much larger clone turns up one base away.

The immunoSEQ Assay, a bias-controlled multiplex PCR, was used to amplify TCRbeta CDR3 regions from genomic DNA. The original pipeline was this. Within the assay, amplification of reference gene primers was used to estimate how many nucleated cells each sample contained. Sequence reads were collapsed and filtered to measure the absolute abundance of every unique TCRbeta CDR3 rearrangement. Productive Simpson clonality was computed per sample as the square root of Simpson's diversity index over productive rearrangements. Sourced from immuneACCESS, this table was stored by TCRdb with only in-frame sequences that have V and J called. A share of the clones is absent; for the studies checked, an unresolved V gene accounts for under half, and the remainder has no known explanation. The V and J calls and clone size come from that table; D and trimming were worked out from the DNA. The sample table contains 150,000 to 200,000 clones; only one count was recorded for around nine tenths of them. The ten top clones hold approximately 3.3% of the sample.

The TCR sequence derives from a man between 18 and 29 years old with active or convalescent COVID-19. Sequenced: peripheral blood.

Here is the DNA: TGTGCCAGTAGTCCACTAGCGGGAGACAAACAAGAGACCCAGTACTTC. This codes for CASSPLAGDKQETQYF. The chain uses TRBV19 and TRBJ2-5, with 11 bases matching TRBD2. CDR1 and CDR2 are read off the germline V gene (reference sequence) as LNHDA and SQIVND. The CDR3 covers 16 residues, taking in both the cysteine and the phenylalanine. Just CDR3 DNA is preserved here, 48 bases in frame from base 1. At the junction V is shortened by 5 bases and J by 2 bases; bases outside the gene matches: 7.